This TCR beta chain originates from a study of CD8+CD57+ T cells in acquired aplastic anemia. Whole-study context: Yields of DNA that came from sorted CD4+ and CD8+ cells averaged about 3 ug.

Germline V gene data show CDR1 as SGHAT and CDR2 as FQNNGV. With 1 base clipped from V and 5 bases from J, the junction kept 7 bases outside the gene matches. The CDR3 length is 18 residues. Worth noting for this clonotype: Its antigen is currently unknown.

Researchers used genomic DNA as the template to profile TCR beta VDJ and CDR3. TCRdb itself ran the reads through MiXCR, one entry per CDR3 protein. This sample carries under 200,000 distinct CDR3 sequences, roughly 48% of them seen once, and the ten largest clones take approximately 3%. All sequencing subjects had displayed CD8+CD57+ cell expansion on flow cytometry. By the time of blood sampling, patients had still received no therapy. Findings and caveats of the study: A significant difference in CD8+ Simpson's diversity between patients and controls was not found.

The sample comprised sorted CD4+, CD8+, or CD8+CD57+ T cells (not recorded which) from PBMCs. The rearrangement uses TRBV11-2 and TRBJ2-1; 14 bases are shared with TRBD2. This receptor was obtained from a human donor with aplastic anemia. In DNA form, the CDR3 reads TGTGCCAGCAGCTTAGGAGGGACTAGCGGGGGCTTGCACAATGAGCAGTTCTTC. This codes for CASSLGGTSGGLHNEQFF.